The rows below give T cell receptor beta chains drawn from one sample of a study of T cells in Graves' hyperthyroidism and ophthalmopathy. TCRdb reprocessed the multiplex PCR reads with MiXCR, giving one entry per CDR3 protein. The table includes fewer than 450,000 distinct CDR3 sequences, roughly a sixth detected once. Input material: blood. These receptors originate from a woman aged 30 to 39 with Graves' hyperthyroidism that later progressed to Graves' ophthalmopathy. Each CDR3 is given with its conserved first and last residue. A D gene is named only where the DNA matches it firmly. A row's size may be missing; if present it is once, few, many or a size class.

j_call cdr3_length v_call d_call clone_size cdr3_nt cdr3_aa
TRBJ1-1 14 TRBV6-1 TRBD1 many TGTGCCAGCAGCCATCAAACAGGGGCCACTGAAGCTTTCTTT CASSHQTGATEAFF
TRBJ1-1 15 TRBV7-9 - many TGTGCCAGCAGCTTAGTGGGCGGCCAATGGACTGAAGCTTTCTTT CASSLVGGQWTEAFF
TRBJ2-7 14 TRBV27 - many TGTGCCAGCAGTTTAAGACGGTCCAACTACGAGCAGTACTTC CASSLRRSNYEQYF
TRBJ2-1 15 TRBV7-2 - few TGTGCCAGCAGCCTTAGCTTTGAGTTCTACAATGAGCAGTTCTTC CASSLSFEFYNEQFF
TRBJ1-1 15 TRBV20-1 TRBD1 many TGCAGTGCCGCCAGCTGGGGAGGGACAGACACTGAAGCTTTCTTT CSAASWGGTDTEAFF
TRBJ2-7 16 TRBV11-2 - many TGTGCCAGCAGCTCTCTCCGGACTGGAACGACCTACGAGCAGTACTTC CASSSLRTGTTYEQYF
TRBJ1-5 20 TRBV28 TRBD1 many TGTGCCAGCAGTTTATCGGTCTTCCGACAGGGGGCGCCTGACGGTCAGCCCCAGCATTTT CASSLSVFRQGAPDGQPQHF
TRBJ2-2 15 TRBV6-2/TRBV6-3 - few TGTGCCAGCAGTTCTACGGAGGGTAGCACCGGGGAGCTGTTTTTT CASSSTEGSTGELFF
TRBJ2-7 12 TRBV29-1 - many TGCAGCGTTGAAGTGGGGGTTAGCGAGCAGTACTTC CSVEVGVSEQYF
TRBJ1-1 15 TRBV6-1 - - TGTGCCAGCAGTGAAGAGCGTAGGAGGAACACTGAAGCTTTCTTT CASSEERRRNTEAFF
TRBJ2-4 16 TRBV4-1 TRBD2 - TGCGCCAGCAGCCTCACTAGCGTTGTAGCCAAAAACATTCAGTACTTC CASSLTSVVAKNIQYF
TRBJ2-7 13 TRBV28 TRBD1 many TGTGCCAGCAGAGACAGGGGATTGATCGAGCAGTACTTC CASRDRGLIEQYF
TRBJ1-1 12 TRBV7-9 - many TGTGCCAGCAGCTTAGCGCTTAACGGGGCTTTCTTT CASSLALNGAFF
TRBJ2-3 15 TRBV7-9 TRBD2 few TGTGCCAGCAGCCACCTTAGCGGGGATCTAGATACGCAGTATTTT CASSHLSGDLDTQYF
TRBJ2-5 13 TRBV11-2 TRBD2 many TGTGCCAGCGCGGGAGGGCCTGGGGAGGCCCAGTACTTC CASAGGPGEAQYF
TRBJ2-7 14 TRBV18 - many TGTGCCAGCTCACCAACACACAGTGCCTACGAGCAGTACTTC CASSPTHSAYEQYF
TRBJ1-1 17 TRBV28 TRBD1 many TGTGCCAGCAGTGGAACAGGGGTGGTCGGGCGCACGACTGAAGCTTTCTTT CASSGTGVVGRTTEAFF
TRBJ1-3 14 TRBV6-5 - few TGTGCCAGCAGTTCGCGGGAGACTGGAAACACCATATATTTT CASSSRETGNTIYF
TRBJ2-1 19 TRBV20-1 TRBD2 many TGCAGTGCTAGAGCCCCGCCCTTGTTCGGGGGGGCTTCCTACAATGAGCAGTTCTTC CSARAPPLFGGASYNEQFF
TRBJ2-1 15 TRBV5-1 - - TGCGCCAGCAGCCCCGGGACACAAACCTACAATGAGCAGTTCTTC CASSPGTQTYNEQFF
TRBJ2-5 15 TRBV4-1 TRBD2 many TGCGCCAGCAGCCTTAGAGCGGGAGTAGGGGAGACCCAGTACTTC CASSLRAGVGETQYF
TRBJ2-1 15 TRBV7-9 - few TGTGCCAGCAGCTTTCATGTGGGCTCCTACAGTGAGCAGTTCTTC CASSFHVGSYSEQFF
TRBJ1-5 13 TRBV10-2 TRBD1 - TGCGCCAGCAGCGCGACAGGGGCTCAGCCCCAGCATTTT CASSATGAQPQHF
TRBJ2-1 15 TRBV27 - many TGTGCCAGCAGGGGGTCAGCGGACGGATACAATGAGCAGTTCTTC CASRGSADGYNEQFF
TRBJ1-3 14 TRBV7-9 - many TGTGCCAGCAGCTTACACGGGGTCGGAAACACCATATATTTT CASSLHGVGNTIYF
TRBJ1-2 15 TRBV12-3/TRBV12-4 - many TGTGCCAGCAGCCCACTCCCGAGACGCAGATATGGCTACACCTTC CASSPLPRRRYGYTF
TRBJ2-2 19 TRBV7-9 TRBD1 - TGTGCCAGCAGACACCCCGGGACAGGGGCCGATACGAACACCGGGGAGCTGTTTTTT CASRHPGTGADTNTGELFF
TRBJ1-2 14 TRBV2 - - TGTGCCAGCAGTGAAGGGACAGCGGTCTATGGCTACACCTTC CASSEGTAVYGYTF